This T cell receptor beta chain was sequenced for a study of cytomegalovirus exposure and HLA in healthy donors. In the PCR, 60 Vbeta and 13 Jbeta primers were used. The assay was immunoSEQ multiplex PCR, and TCRdb's table has in-frame clones only and misses some. The table records 210,000 or so clones, 70% to 90% of them present only once. Per germline, CDR1 SGHTA and CDR2 FQGNSA. V shed 4 bases and J shed 3 bases, with 13 bases lying between them. CDR3 length: 15 amino acids. A single count supports this clone. The specimen was PBMCs. The chain recombines TRBV7-2 with TRBJ2-1, with a tentative D call TRBD2 (5 bases). The receptor comes from a girl aged 2 to 10 in good health and CMV-seronegative. This CDR3 is CASSWGVNLYNEQFF. The CDR3 DNA sequence: TGTGCCAGCAGCTGGGGAGTGAACCTCTACAATGAGCAGTTCTTC.